Shown below are 24 T cell receptor beta chains from a single sample sequenced in a study of identical twins (dated by TCRdb to about 2016). Receptors were amplified or captured by 5' RACE. Sequencing was performed on an Illumina HiSeq 2000. The public reads were reprocessed in TCRdb via fastp at Q25 and MiXCR, keeping in-frame beta chains. Duplicate CDR3 protein sequences are folded into a single record with the most common DNA and genes. This sample gives some 190,000 distinct CDR3 sequences in total; 15% to 20% of them show up just once. The top ten constitute over 35% of the sample. These data are also associated with another study on T cells expressing NK-cell markers.

The sample taken for sequencing was CD8+ T cells sorted from blood. The receptors stem from a woman between 18 and 30 years old in good health.

The V gene is TRBV11-2, the J gene TRBJ2-7; 10 positions agree with TRBD2. Germline CDR1 is SGHAT and CDR2 is FQNNGV. V lost 5 bases and J lost 0; bases outside the gene matches: 4. This CDR3 spans 15 amino acids. CDR3: CASSPGLAYSYEQYF. The CDR3 DNA reads TGTGCCAGCAGCCCGGGACTAGCGTACTCCTACGAGCAGTACTTC.

The genes are TRBV12-3 or TRBV12-4 and TRBJ2-7; 12 bases match TRBD2. The CDR3 totals 16 residues. Trimming at V came to 6 bases and at J to 7 bases, leaving 13 bases not matched to a gene. The CDR3: CASSPLAGGPEREQYF. In nucleotides, the CDR3 is TGTGCCAGCAGCCCTCTAGCGGGAGGGCCGGAGAGGGAGCAGTACTTC.

The chain carries TRBV11-2 and TRBJ1-1; no clear D gene. V lost 2 bases to trimming and J lost 2 bases, with 12 bases between them. Germline V gives CDR1 SGHAT, CDR2 FQNNGV. This CDR3 is built from 15 residues. The CDR3 protein is CASSLFDAPNTEAFF. For the CDR3, the DNA is TGTGCCAGCAGCTTATTCGACGCCCCCAACACTGAAGCTTTCTTT.

The genes are TRBV12-3 or TRBV12-4 and TRBJ2-6; D gene unclear. CDR3 length: 14 amino acids. Trimming removed 3 bases at V and 2 bases at J, with 5 bases between. CDR3 sequence: CASSFSPGANVLTF. DNA of the CDR3: TGTGCCAGCAGTTTTAGTCCTGGGGCCAACGTCCTGACTTTC.

This clonotype showed up just a few times. The chain has TRBV6-2 or TRBV6-3 and TRBJ2-1; TRBD2 agrees at 7 bases. V shed 2 bases and J 1 base; nucleotides not matched to a gene: 14. Germline-derived CDR1 and CDR2 are MNHEY and SVGEGT. The CDR3 runs 19 residues. The CDR3 DNA reads as TGTGCCAGCAGTTACCCCGCCCAGGAGGTGCGGGAGTCCTACAATGAGCAGTTCTTC. As protein: CASSYPAQEVRESYNEQFF.

This clonotype showed up just a few times. The chain links TRBV6-5 to TRBJ2-7, with a possible D match to TRBD1 (5 bases). Trimming removed 2 bases from V and 4 bases from J, with 9 bases in between. This CDR3 is 13 amino acids long. CDR1 and CDR2 (germline): MNHEY, SVGAGI. The CDR3 DNA reads TGTGCCAGCAGTTACGGGGCCCCGTACGAGCAGTACTTC. Residues: CASSYGAPYEQYF.

This clonotype was seen a few times. The chain has TRBV6-5 and TRBJ2-7; the match to TRBD2 covers 10 bases. The CDR3 spans 16 residues. The V and J ends lost 5 bases and 0 bases, in that order; junction bases with no gene match: 7. Per germline, CDR1 MNHEY and CDR2 SVGAGI. CDR3 residues: CASSVLAGLSSYEQYF. The CDR3 nucleotides are TGTGCCAGCAGTGTACTAGCGGGACTAAGCTCCTACGAGCAGTACTTC.

In its sample, this clonotype was seen a few times. This sequence joins TRBV11-2 and TRBJ2-5; the D gene could be TRBD1 or TRBD2 (5 bases each). Germline lookup yields CDR1 SGHAT and CDR2 FQNNGV. V lost 2 bases to trimming and J lost 4 bases, with 17 bases between them. The CDR3 is 16 amino acids. CDR3 sequence reads: CASSLTSRDGLETQYF. The CDR3 bases are TGTGCCAGCAGCTTAACGTCCCGGGACGGCCTAGAGACCCAGTACTTC.

With regard to this clonotype: An end of the junction does not agree with germline; a read error may underlie this. The chain couples TRBV7-9 to TRBJ1-2; D might be TRBD1 (5 bases). The CDR3 sequence is 15 residues long. Per germline, CDR1 SEHNR and CDR2 FQNEAQ (reference sequence). CDR3 in amino acids: CASTLDLTEDYGYTF. In DNA, the CDR3 is TGTGCCAGCACCTTAGACCTGACAGAGGACTATGGCTACACCTTC.

This clonotype was detected a few times. CDR3 loop: CASSRDKTNTEAFF. The CDR3 coding sequence is TGTGCCAGCAGCCGAGACAAGACGAACACTGAAGCTTTCTTT. The chain links TRBV7-2 to TRBJ1-1; D remains ambiguous. Germline V CDR1 and CDR2: SGHTA, FQGNSA. Trimming shortened V by 5 bases and J by 1 base, and 11 bases separated the two germline ends. The CDR3 consists of 14 residues.

The V and J genes are TRBV20-1 and TRBJ2-1; 8 bases fit TRBD2. This CDR3 spans 16 amino acids. The trim removed 5 bases at V and 3 bases at J, leaving 12 bases unmatched. Germline V gene sequence: CDR1 DFQATT, CDR2 SNEGSKA (reference sequence). CDR3 amino acids: CSADGGREGLYNEQFF. CDR3 DNA: TGCAGTGCTGATGGGGGTCGGGAGGGCCTCTACAATGAGCAGTTCTTC.

This clonotype showed up just a few times. This chain links TRBV5-1 with TRBJ2-5; D is perhaps TRBD2 (5 bases). V was shortened by 3 bases and J by 2 bases, with 14 bases between the two germline ends. The CDR3 extends over 15 amino acids. Germline lookup yields CDR1 SGHRS and CDR2 YFSETQ. CDR3 region: CASSSFSTGQETQYF. The CDR3 DNA follows: TGCGCCAGCAGCTCCTTCTCGACGGGACAAGAGACCCAGTACTTC.

This clonotype was found a few times. The chain combines TRBV4-1 with TRBJ2-1; the D gene is possibly TRBD2 (5 bases). Trimming shortened V by 1 base and J by 0 bases, and 10 bases separated the two germline ends. The CDR3 totals 16 residues. Germline CDR1 MGHRA, CDR2 YSYEKL. The CDR3 region has the DNA TGCGCCAGCAGCCAAGGGACTCGGGGCTCCTACAATGAGCAGTTCTTC. Its translation: CASSQGTRGSYNEQFF.

The sample holds a few counts of this clonotype. The V gene is TRBV9, the J gene TRBJ2-3; D may be TRBD1 (6 bases). There are 17 residues in the CDR3. Germline CDR1 SGDLS, CDR2 YYNGEE. Trimming removed 2 bases at V and 1 base at J, with 17 bases between. The DNA of the CDR3 is TGTGCCAGCAGCGTCAGCCAGGGGATAGGGGGCACAGATACGCAGTATTTT. Its protein product is CASSVSQGIGGTDTQYF.

V gene TRBV7-2 combines with J gene TRBJ2-5; weak D call: TRBD2 (5 bases). The germline CDR1 and CDR2 sequences are SGHTA and FQGNSA. The CDR3 has 12 residues. The V end lost 8 bases, the J end lost 3 bases, and 10 bases lay between the germline ends. CDR3 protein: CASAGLKETQYF. The DNA for the CDR3 is TGTGCCAGCGCGGGCCTTAAAGAGACCCAGTACTTC.

A few counts support this clonotype. This chain uses TRBV6-2 or TRBV6-3 with TRBJ1-4; D unresolved. The CDR3 runs 12 residues. Germline V gene sequence: CDR1 MNHEY, CDR2 SVGEGT. V lost 8 bases and J 7 bases, leaving 11 bases between the germline ends. CDR3 protein: CASADSSEKLFF. The CDR3 DNA is TGTGCCAGCGCCGATTCAAGTGAAAAACTGTTTTTT.

Worth noting for this clonotype: One end of the junction fails to match germline, which may point to a read error. The V and J genes are TRBV6-1 and TRBJ2-4; 10 bases line up with TRBD1. The CDR3 extends over 13 amino acids. The germline gives CDR1 MNHNS, CDR2 SASEGT. As DNA, the CDR3 is TGTGCCAGCAGTGATGGGGACAGGGGTCTTCGGGACTTC. Translated, it gives CASSDGDRGLRDF.

This clonotype was found a few times. The chain employs TRBV20-1 and TRBJ2-3, with 9 bases identical to TRBD2. Germline assignment: CDR1 DFQATT and CDR2 SNEGSKA (reference sequence). Trimming cost V 8 bases and J 4 bases; bases outside gene matches: 10. The CDR3 length is 14 residues. The CDR3 nucleotides are TGCAGTTTCGGCGGGAGGGCCTTTGCAGATACGCAGTATTTT. This sequence encodes CSFGGRAFADTQYF.

This chain uses TRBV9 with TRBJ2-7; TRBD2 matches at 8 bases. Germline V CDR1 and CDR2: SGDLS, YYNGEE. V shed 4 bases, J shed 5 bases, and the junction held 11 bases outside the gene matches. The CDR3 is 15 amino acids. The CDR3 here is CASSPTGTSYDEQYF. CDR3 bases: TGTGCCAGCAGCCCTACCGGGACTAGTTACGACGAGCAGTACTTC.

The chain is built from TRBV19 and TRBJ2-7; 9 bases line up with TRBD1. The CDR3 spans 15 residues. Trimming cost V 2 bases and J 4 bases; bases outside gene matches: 6. Germline V gene data show CDR1 as LNHDA and CDR2 as SQIVND (reference sequence). For the CDR3, the DNA is TGTGCCAGTAGTATAACCGGACAGGGGATGTACGAGCAGTACTTC. Amino acids: CASSITGQGMYEQYF.

This clonotype was counted a few times. The genes are TRBV5-1 and TRBJ2-7; D may be TRBD2 (5 bases). CDR1 and CDR2 (germline): SGHRS, YFSETQ. V lost 5 bases, J lost 2 bases, and 26 bases lay in between. There are 18 residues in the CDR3. CDR3 bases: TGCGCCAGCAGTCCCGCGCCCCCTCTTTTGACGGGAACCTACGAGCAGTACTTC. Encoded protein: CASSPAPPLLTGTYEQYF.

This clonotype was picked up a small number of times. This rearrangement joins TRBV20-1 to TRBJ2-7; TRBD2 matches at 7 bases. V dropped 2 bases and J dropped 4; count of bases not matched to a gene: 8. The germline gives CDR1 DFQATT, CDR2 SNEGSKA (reference sequence). The CDR3 length is 14 residues. The CDR3 coding sequence is TGCAGTGCTAGATTGGGAGGGGTGGCTTACGAGCAGTACTTC. This gives the protein CSARLGGVAYEQYF.

This clonotype came up many times. This chain joins TRBV9 and TRBJ2-7; D might be TRBD1 (6 bases). The ends were cut back, 3 bases at V and 0 bases at J, with 13 bases in the middle. Germline assignment: CDR1 SGDLS and CDR2 YYNGEE. The CDR3 is made up of 15 amino acids. The CDR3, as DNA: TGTGCCAGCAGCGAGGAGACAGGAAGCTCCTACGAGCAGTACTTC. Amino acid sequence: CASSEETGSSYEQYF.

This clonotype was observed a few times. The rearrangement joins TRBV5-1 to TRBJ2-7; 7 bases are a match to TRBD2. The CDR3 length is 15 residues. With 4 bases clipped from V and 4 bases from J, the junction kept 11 bases outside the gene matches. From germline, CDR1 is SGHRS and CDR2 YFSETQ. CDR3 nucleotides: TGCGCCAGCAGCCCAGATGGCGGGAGTTTGTACGAGCAGTACTTC. Encoded protein: CASSPDGGSLYEQYF.